This is a list of T cell receptor beta chains from one sample in a study of response to subunit inactivated influenza vaccine. A single record per CDR3 protein comes from TCRdb applying MiXCR to the RT-PCR reads. Of about 610,000 distinct CDR3 sequences in the sample, 11% to 15% were seen once. The source was PBMCs from blood, collected 11 to 12 days after vaccination. The source of these receptors is a man aged 45 to 65 who received an inactivated influenza vaccine. Both conserved end residues are part of each CDR3. Each record gives: CDR3 length, clone size, V gene, J gene, D gene, CDR3 DNA, CDR3 protein. D genes are given only for firm matches. The size entry is marked missing in some rows and otherwise reads once, few, many or a size class.

CDR3 length: 15; clone size: many; V gene: TRBV9; J gene: TRBJ2-7; D gene: TRBD1; CDR3 DNA: TGTGCCAGCAGCGTTACAGGGGCCCCGAGGGGGGAGCAGTACTTC; CDR3 protein: CASSVTGAPRGEQYF
CDR3 length: 19; clone size: .; V gene: TRBV24-1; J gene: TRBJ2-1; D gene: .; CDR3 DNA: TGTGCCACCAGTGATCCCTTACCTTCGACAGGGAGGTCCTACAATGAGCAGTTCTTC; CDR3 protein: CATSDPLPSTGRSYNEQFF
CDR3 length: 14; clone size: .; V gene: TRBV18; J gene: TRBJ1-5; D gene: TRBD1; CDR3 DNA: TGTGCCAGCTCGGCGACAGGGAGCAATCAGCCCCAGCATTTT; CDR3 protein: CASSATGSNQPQHF
CDR3 length: 15; clone size: many; V gene: TRBV2; J gene: TRBJ2-3; D gene: .; CDR3 DNA: TGTGCCAGCAGTGACTTGCTCGAAGACGGGGATACGCAGTATTTT; CDR3 protein: CASSDLLEDGDTQYF
CDR3 length: 15; clone size: .; V gene: TRBV5-1; J gene: TRBJ2-2; D gene: .; CDR3 DNA: TGCGCCAGCAGCTCCCAGACACCGAACACCGGGGAGCTGTTTTTT; CDR3 protein: CASSSQTPNTGELFF
CDR3 length: 18; clone size: .; V gene: TRBV20-1; J gene: TRBJ1-2; D gene: .; CDR3 DNA: TGCAGTGCTAGAGACCCGGACAGCAGATTTGCAGCTAACTATGGCTACACCTTC; CDR3 protein: CSARDPDSRFAANYGYTF
CDR3 length: 16; clone size: few; V gene: TRBV7-9; J gene: TRBJ2-7; D gene: .; CDR3 DNA: TGTGCCAGCAGCTCAGGGCGACGGGGGAGTTTTAGCGAGCAGTACTTC; CDR3 protein: CASSSGRRGSFSEQYF
CDR3 length: 14; clone size: .; V gene: TRBV25-1; J gene: TRBJ1-6; D gene: .; CDR3 DNA: TGTGCCAGCAGTGTCCGGGCCAACAATTCACCCCTCCACTTT; CDR3 protein: CASSVRANNSPLHF
CDR3 length: 16; clone size: many; V gene: TRBV7-9; J gene: TRBJ1-2; D gene: .; CDR3 DNA: TGTGCCAGCAGCCCATCCGGGGGCCTACCAAACTATGGCTACACCTTC; CDR3 protein: CASSPSGGLPNYGYTF
CDR3 length: 13; clone size: many; V gene: TRBV24-1; J gene: TRBJ2-1; D gene: TRBD1; CDR3 DNA: TGTGCCACCAGTGGGACAGGGGGGGGGGAGCAGTTCTTC; CDR3 protein: CATSGTGGGEQFF
CDR3 length: 16; clone size: .; V gene: TRBV6-2/TRBV6-3; J gene: TRBJ2-5; D gene: TRBD1; CDR3 DNA: TGTGCCAGCAGAAACCTCGGACAGGGGGCGTTTGGGACCCAGTACTTC; CDR3 protein: CASRNLGQGAFGTQYF
CDR3 length: 15; clone size: .; V gene: TRBV6-5; J gene: TRBJ2-1; D gene: .; CDR3 DNA: TGTGCCAGCAGTTACTCGCAGGGCTCCTACAATGAGCAGTTCTTC; CDR3 protein: CASSYSQGSYNEQFF
CDR3 length: 14; clone size: .; V gene: TRBV7-2; J gene: TRBJ1-4; D gene: .; CDR3 DNA: TGTGCCAGCAGCCCAGGGTTGTCATTTGAAAAACTGTTTTTT; CDR3 protein: CASSPGLSFEKLFF
CDR3 length: 14; clone size: few; V gene: TRBV27; J gene: TRBJ1-1; D gene: .; CDR3 DNA: TGTGCCAGCGCACTGGCGGGCGGGAACACTGAAGCTTTCTTT; CDR3 protein: CASALAGGNTEAFF
CDR3 length: 15; clone size: few; V gene: TRBV12-3/TRBV12-4; J gene: TRBJ2-5; D gene: TRBD1; CDR3 DNA: TGTGCCAGCAGCACGACAGGGGGATGGCAAGAGACCCAGTACTTC; CDR3 protein: CASSTTGGWQETQYF
CDR3 length: 15; clone size: .; V gene: TRBV6-1; J gene: TRBJ1-4; D gene: TRBD1; CDR3 DNA: TGTGCCAGCAGTCAAGACAGGGTGGGAAATGAAAAACTGTTTTTT; CDR3 protein: CASSQDRVGNEKLFF
CDR3 length: 15; clone size: .; V gene: TRBV6-2/TRBV6-3; J gene: TRBJ2-7; D gene: .; CDR3 DNA: TGTGCCAGCGTCACCTTTACGGCTAGCAGATACGAGCAGTACTTC; CDR3 protein: CASVTFTASRYEQYF
CDR3 length: 16; clone size: few; V gene: TRBV20-1; J gene: TRBJ2-4; D gene: .; CDR3 DNA: TGCAGTGCTAGAGCCCAGGGGGGAGGGGGAATCAACATTCAGTACTTC; CDR3 protein: CSARAQGGGGINIQYF
CDR3 length: 15; clone size: many; V gene: TRBV12-3/TRBV12-4; J gene: TRBJ2-1; D gene: TRBD1; CDR3 DNA: TGTGCCAGCAGTTCGGGACAGGTCAGCTACAATGAGCAGTTCTTC; CDR3 protein: CASSSGQVSYNEQFF
CDR3 length: 13; clone size: .; V gene: TRBV6-5; J gene: TRBJ1-2; D gene: TRBD1; CDR3 DNA: TGTGCCAGCAGTTCGGGACAGCTCTATGGCTACACCTTC; CDR3 protein: CASSSGQLYGYTF
CDR3 length: 14; clone size: few; V gene: TRBV7-2; J gene: TRBJ2-3; D gene: TRBD2; CDR3 DNA: TGTGCCAGCAGCTCCGGGGGGGCTACAGATACGCAGTATTTT; CDR3 protein: CASSSGGATDTQYF
CDR3 length: 13; clone size: many; V gene: TRBV5-1; J gene: TRBJ2-1; D gene: .; CDR3 DNA: TGCGCCAGCAGTCCCGGGAACCACAATGAGCAGTTCTTC; CDR3 protein: CASSPGNHNEQFF
CDR3 length: 13; clone size: few; V gene: TRBV12-3/TRBV12-4; J gene: TRBJ1-5; D gene: .; CDR3 DNA: TGTGCCAGCAGAATAGAATACAATCAGCCCCAGCATTTT; CDR3 protein: CASRIEYNQPQHF
CDR3 length: 13; clone size: many; V gene: TRBV7-8; J gene: TRBJ2-7; D gene: .; CDR3 DNA: TGTGCCAGCAGCTTAGGGGACGCGGCAGAGCAGTACTTC; CDR3 protein: CASSLGDAAEQYF
CDR3 length: 13; clone size: .; V gene: TRBV29-1; J gene: TRBJ2-1; D gene: TRBD2; CDR3 DNA: TGCAGCGGGAGCGGGAGCTCCTACAATGAGCAGTTCTTC; CDR3 protein: CSGSGSSYNEQFF
CDR3 length: 19; clone size: .; V gene: TRBV11-2; J gene: TRBJ2-5; D gene: TRBD2; CDR3 DNA: TGTGCCAGCAGCCCGGCACTAGCGGGAGGGCCGCTTCGTCAGGAGACCCAGTACTTC; CDR3 protein: CASSPALAGGPLRQETQYF
CDR3 length: 14; clone size: few; V gene: TRBV6-5; J gene: TRBJ1-1; D gene: .; CDR3 DNA: TGTGCCAGCAGTTTTGGGCATCGGAACACTGAAGCTTTCTTT; CDR3 protein: CASSFGHRNTEAFF
CDR3 length: 16; clone size: .; V gene: TRBV6-2/TRBV6-3; J gene: TRBJ2-3; D gene: .; CDR3 DNA: TGTGCCAGCAGTTACTCGAGGGGGGAGTTGTCAGATACGCAGTATTTT; CDR3 protein: CASSYSRGELSDTQYF
CDR3 length: 12; clone size: .; V gene: TRBV13; J gene: TRBJ2-4; D gene: .; CDR3 DNA: TGTGCCAGCAGCTCCGGGCCAAACATTCAGTACTTC; CDR3 protein: CASSSGPNIQYF
CDR3 length: 14; clone size: .; V gene: TRBV7-9; J gene: TRBJ2-5; D gene: .; CDR3 DNA: TGTGCCAGCAGCTCCCTACCGAGCCCAGAGACCCAGTACTTC; CDR3 protein: CASSSLPSPETQYF
CDR3 length: 14; clone size: many; V gene: TRBV7-8; J gene: TRBJ1-3; D gene: .; CDR3 DNA: TGTGCCAGCAGCCCGCGGGGGGGGCAAAACACCATATATTTT; CDR3 protein: CASSPRGGQNTIYF
CDR3 length: 13; clone size: .; V gene: TRBV7-9; J gene: TRBJ1-6; D gene: TRBD1; CDR3 DNA: TGTGCCAGCAGTCCAACAGGGGCTTCACCCCTCCACTTT; CDR3 protein: CASSPTGASPLHF
CDR3 length: 14; clone size: .; V gene: TRBV10-3; J gene: TRBJ2-2; D gene: TRBD2; CDR3 DNA: TGTGCCATCAGTACTAGCGAGAACACCGGGGAGCTGTTTTTT; CDR3 protein: CAISTSENTGELFF
CDR3 length: 16; clone size: few; V gene: TRBV7-6; J gene: TRBJ2-1; D gene: TRBD2; CDR3 DNA: TGTGCCAGCAGCTTACGGACTAGTCCTCCTGACGATGAGCAGTTCTTC; CDR3 protein: CASSLRTSPPDDEQFF
CDR3 length: 15; clone size: .; V gene: TRBV5-6; J gene: TRBJ2-3; D gene: .; CDR3 DNA: TGTGCCAGCAGCTCCCCCGGGACCTACACAGATACGCAGTATTTT; CDR3 protein: CASSSPGTYTDTQYF
CDR3 length: 15; clone size: few; V gene: TRBV6-5; J gene: TRBJ2-1; D gene: .; CDR3 DNA: TGTGCCAGCAGTTCCGACTCGTGGGGATACAATGAGCAGTTCTTC; CDR3 protein: CASSSDSWGYNEQFF
CDR3 length: 13; clone size: .; V gene: TRBV20-1; J gene: TRBJ2-2; D gene: .; CDR3 DNA: TGCAGTGCTGTTTATCAGAACACCGGGGAGCTGTTTTTT; CDR3 protein: CSAVYQNTGELFF
CDR3 length: 16; clone size: .; V gene: TRBV6-2/TRBV6-3; J gene: TRBJ2-7; D gene: .; CDR3 DNA: TGTGCCAGCAGTTACACAACAAGGCAGATAAACTACGAGCAGTACTTC; CDR3 protein: CASSYTTRQINYEQYF
CDR3 length: 16; clone size: few; V gene: TRBV27; J gene: TRBJ2-4; D gene: TRBD2; CDR3 DNA: TGTGCCAGCAGTCCCTTTGGGACTAGCGATGAAAACATTCAGTACTTC; CDR3 protein: CASSPFGTSDENIQYF
CDR3 length: 11; clone size: few; V gene: TRBV24-1; J gene: TRBJ2-1; D gene: .; CDR3 DNA: TGTGCCACCAGTGGACAATATGAGCAGTTCTTC; CDR3 protein: CATSGQYEQFF
CDR3 length: 15; clone size: few; V gene: TRBV20-1; J gene: TRBJ2-5; D gene: TRBD2; CDR3 DNA: TGCAGTGCTAGTAGCGGGGACACCATACAAGAGACCCAGTACTTC; CDR3 protein: CSASSGDTIQETQYF
CDR3 length: 15; clone size: few; V gene: TRBV5-1; J gene: TRBJ2-7; D gene: .; CDR3 DNA: TGCGCCAGCAGCAACCCCTCAGGGGACGGCTACGAGCAGTACTTC; CDR3 protein: CASSNPSGDGYEQYF
CDR3 length: 15; clone size: few; V gene: TRBV4-3; J gene: TRBJ2-1; D gene: TRBD2; CDR3 DNA: TGCGCCAGCAGCCAAGGCATTAGCGGGAGGTATGAGCAGTTCTTC; CDR3 protein: CASSQGISGRYEQFF
CDR3 length: 13; clone size: .; V gene: TRBV9; J gene: TRBJ2-3; D gene: .; CDR3 DNA: TGTGCCGCAGCGCGAGGATCCACAGATACGCAGTATTTT; CDR3 protein: CAAARGSTDTQYF
CDR3 length: 14; clone size: few; V gene: TRBV4-3; J gene: TRBJ2-7; D gene: .; CDR3 DNA: TGCGCCAGCAGCCGGACCCTAGAAGGGTACGAGCAGTACTTC; CDR3 protein: CASSRTLEGYEQYF
CDR3 length: 15; clone size: few; V gene: TRBV7-2; J gene: TRBJ2-1; D gene: TRBD2; CDR3 DNA: TGTGCCAGCAGCTTAGGCGGGAGGGCCCACAATGAGCAGTTCTTC; CDR3 protein: CASSLGGRAHNEQFF
CDR3 length: 12; clone size: many; V gene: TRBV12-3/TRBV12-4; J gene: TRBJ2-7; D gene: TRBD1; CDR3 DNA: TGTGCCTCCGGGACAGGGGAGTACGAGCAGTACTTC; CDR3 protein: CASGTGEYEQYF
CDR3 length: 10; clone size: few; V gene: TRBV20-1; J gene: TRBJ2-5; D gene: .; CDR3 DNA: TGCAGTGCAACCAGAGAGACCCAGTACTTC; CDR3 protein: CSATRETQYF
CDR3 length: 14; clone size: few; V gene: TRBV9; J gene: TRBJ1-1; D gene: TRBD1; CDR3 DNA: TGTGCCAGCAGCGGACGGACAGGCCCCTTGTTCCCTTGCTTT; CDR3 protein: CASSGRTGPLFPCF